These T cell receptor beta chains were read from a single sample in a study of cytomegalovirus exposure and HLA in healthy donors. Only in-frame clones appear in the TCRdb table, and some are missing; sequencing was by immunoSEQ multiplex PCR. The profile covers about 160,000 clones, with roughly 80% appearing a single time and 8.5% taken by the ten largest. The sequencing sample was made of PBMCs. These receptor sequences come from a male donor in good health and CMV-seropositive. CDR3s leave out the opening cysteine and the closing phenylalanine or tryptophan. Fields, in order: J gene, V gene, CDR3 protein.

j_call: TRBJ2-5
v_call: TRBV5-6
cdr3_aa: ASSLDRTGGRTQY

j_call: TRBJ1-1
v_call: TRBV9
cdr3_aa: ASSVVTGGTEAF

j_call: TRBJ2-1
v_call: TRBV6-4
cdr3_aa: ASSRGPWDNEQF

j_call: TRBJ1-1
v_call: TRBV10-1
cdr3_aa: ASSPGWWNTEAF

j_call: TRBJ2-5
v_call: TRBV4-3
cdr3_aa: ASSQEIAGRSTQY

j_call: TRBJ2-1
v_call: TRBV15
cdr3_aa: ATSRDFTSGSSYNEQF

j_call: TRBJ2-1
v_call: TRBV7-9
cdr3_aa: ASSKRLAGGGYNEQF

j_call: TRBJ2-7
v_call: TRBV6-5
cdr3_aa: ASSYSGQAAYEQY

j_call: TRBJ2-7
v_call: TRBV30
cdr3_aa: AWSVGTGGFYEQY

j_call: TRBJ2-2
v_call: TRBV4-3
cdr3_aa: ASSLGEGGGATGELF

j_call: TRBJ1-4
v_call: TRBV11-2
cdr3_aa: ASSPTAAKGNEKLF

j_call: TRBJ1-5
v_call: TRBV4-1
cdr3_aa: ASSQGGVGSNQPQH

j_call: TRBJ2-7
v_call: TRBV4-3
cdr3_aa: ASSQDGNRLNEQY

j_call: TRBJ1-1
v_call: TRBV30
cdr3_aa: AWSVTFKRPEAF

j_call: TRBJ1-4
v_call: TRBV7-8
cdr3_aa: ASSQNDRGELF

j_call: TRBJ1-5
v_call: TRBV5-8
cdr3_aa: ASSLWGQNYQPQH

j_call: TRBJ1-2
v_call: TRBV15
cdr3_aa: ATSRGGIGYT

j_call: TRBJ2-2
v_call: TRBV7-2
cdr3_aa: ASSSLRGGTGELF

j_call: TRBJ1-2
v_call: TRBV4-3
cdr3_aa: ASSQNSIYGYT

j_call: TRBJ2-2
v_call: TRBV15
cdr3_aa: ATSRDPLSGGLTGELF

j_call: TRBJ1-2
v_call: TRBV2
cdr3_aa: ASRLGTGDGYT

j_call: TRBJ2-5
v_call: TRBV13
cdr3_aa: ASSFGGGDQETQY

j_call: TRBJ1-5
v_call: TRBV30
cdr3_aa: AWSRTDLGNQPQH

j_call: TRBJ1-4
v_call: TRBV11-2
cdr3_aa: ASSLDGANEKLF

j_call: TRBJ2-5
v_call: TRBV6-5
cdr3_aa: ASSLAGLRTQY

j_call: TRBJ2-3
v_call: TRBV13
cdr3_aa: ASTRRAGGTDTQY

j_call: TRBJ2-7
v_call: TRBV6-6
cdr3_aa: ASSYPSGYLIEQY

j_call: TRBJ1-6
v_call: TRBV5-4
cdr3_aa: ASSSGTGVNSPLH

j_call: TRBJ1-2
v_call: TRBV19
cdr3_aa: ASSIQAGPNYGYT

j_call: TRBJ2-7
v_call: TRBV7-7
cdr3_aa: ASSKVQGSEQY

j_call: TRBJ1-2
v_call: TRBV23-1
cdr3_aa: ASSQSIIDGGGSTQDYGYT

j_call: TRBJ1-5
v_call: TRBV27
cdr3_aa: ASSQGLDRPQH

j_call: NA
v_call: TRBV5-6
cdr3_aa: ASSPSYEQY

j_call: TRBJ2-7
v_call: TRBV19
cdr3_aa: ASSLTSNSYEQY

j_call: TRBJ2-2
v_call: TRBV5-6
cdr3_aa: ASSLVFTSGAGTGELF

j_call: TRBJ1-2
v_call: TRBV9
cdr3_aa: ASRDRVRGYT

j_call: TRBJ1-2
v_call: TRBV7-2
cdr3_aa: ASSLLGHSDYGYT

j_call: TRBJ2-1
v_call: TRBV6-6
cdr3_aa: ASGKSGGPVNEQF

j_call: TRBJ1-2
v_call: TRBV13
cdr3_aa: ASSPGQGANGYT

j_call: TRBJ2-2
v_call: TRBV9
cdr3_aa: ASSVSGDLNTGELF

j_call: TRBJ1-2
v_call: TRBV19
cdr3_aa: ASSVLTGSDGYT

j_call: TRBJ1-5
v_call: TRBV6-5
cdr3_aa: ASSIRGSNQPQH

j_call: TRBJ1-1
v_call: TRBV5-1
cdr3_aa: ASSLPGSQGVEAF

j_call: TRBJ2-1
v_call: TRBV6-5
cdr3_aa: ASSHGRVNEQF

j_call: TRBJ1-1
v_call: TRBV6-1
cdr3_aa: ASTWDRLNTEAF

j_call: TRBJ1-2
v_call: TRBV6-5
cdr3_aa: ASSLTPGGGYT

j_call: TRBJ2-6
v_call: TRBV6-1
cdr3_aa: ASSEGWGGGANVLT

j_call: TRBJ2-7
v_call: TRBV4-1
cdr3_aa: ASSRRYAGTSASYEQY

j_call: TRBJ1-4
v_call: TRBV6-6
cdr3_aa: ASSYYGQGGEKLF

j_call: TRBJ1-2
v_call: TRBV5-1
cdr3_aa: ASSRDRGDYGYT

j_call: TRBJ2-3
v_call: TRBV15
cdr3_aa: ATSRERGGTDTQY

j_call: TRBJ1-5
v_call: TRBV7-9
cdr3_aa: ASGLSRDQPQH

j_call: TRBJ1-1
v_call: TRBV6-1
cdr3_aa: ASSSHKNTEAF

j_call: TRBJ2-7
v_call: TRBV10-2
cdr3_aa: ASSTTSYEQY

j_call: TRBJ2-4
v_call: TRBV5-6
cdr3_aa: ASSLAGDRGFLAKNIQY

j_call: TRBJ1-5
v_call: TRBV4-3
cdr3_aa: ASSQDGTFNQPQH

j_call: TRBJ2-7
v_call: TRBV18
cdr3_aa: ASSPWTATLNEQY

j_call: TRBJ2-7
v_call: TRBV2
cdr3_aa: ASSPIKEQY

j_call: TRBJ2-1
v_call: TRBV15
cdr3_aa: ATRRTSGVTYNEQF

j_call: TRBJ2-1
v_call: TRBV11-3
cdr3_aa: ASSSGLAGENEQF